Included here is one TCR beta chain sequence, with context. This entry comes from a study of blood T cell repertoires in COVID-19. The wider study: Specimens from acute and convalescent COVID-19 originated in the United States, Italy and Spain.

The CDR3 covers 13 residues. Measured with immunoSEQ multiplex PCR; TCRdb has only the in-frame clones, and not every one. Of roughly 180,000 clones listed, about 86% are singletons. This TCR came from a woman in her twenties or thirties with active or convalescent COVID-19. The rearrangement uses TRBV12-2 and TRBJ1-2; the table's D gene call, TRBD1, was not cross checked with the DNA. TRBV12-2 is labeled a pseudogene. The source material was peripheral blood. The CDR3 nucleotides read TGTGCAAGTCGGGGAGACAGGGGGAATGGCTACACCTTC. Its translation is CASRGDRGNGYTF.